Listed here is a single T cell receptor beta chain. What it binds is not known. Focal radiation was given together with CTLA-4 blockade (ipilimumab) to patients with chemo-refractory metastatic non-small-cell lung cancer. The data are from a study of radiotherapy plus CTLA-4 blockade in lung cancer. Using immunoSEQ multiplex PCR, the repertoire was profiled, and TCRdb retains in-frame clones only, with some absent. The repertoire has roughly 32,000 clones, roughly 79% of them found once; the top ten carry over 12%. Germline loops: CDR1 SQVTM, CDR2 ANQGSEA. The V and J ends lost 7 bases and 4 bases, in that order; junction bases with no gene match: 6. The CDR3 consists of 13 residues. General observations from the study: Subsequent to radiotherapy plus ipilimumab, tumor-derived TCR clones underwent expansion in blood.

The sample was peripheral blood, taken from a patient treated with radiotherapy plus ipilimumab. The chain joins TRBV29-1 to TRBJ2-1; 8 bases agree with TRBD1. This clonotype was obtained from a human donor with non-small cell lung cancer that progressed on radiotherapy plus ipilimumab. Here the CDR3 DNA reads TGCAGCGCCGGGACAGGAGGTTACAATGAGCAGTTCTTC. This codes for CSAGTGGYNEQFF.